This T cell receptor beta chain is from a study of T cell clones after liver transplantation. Whole-study context: TCRbeta sequencing after a pre-transplant mixed lymphocyte reaction identified graft-donor-reactive clones, later tracked in post-transplant blood. Without induction therapy, subjects received standard immunosuppression until 12-24 months post-transplant. Points from the study as a whole: Low donor cell numbers restricted donor-reactive repertoire measurement in a couple of subjects. Conclusions were preliminary, with small, heterogeneous patient groups.

Assay used: immunoSEQ multiplex PCR; TCRdb lists only in-frame clones, some missing. Of around 110,000 clones listed, 90% were seen once; the top ten hold approximately 0.78%. CDR1 is SEHNR and CDR2 is FQNEAQ in the germline V gene (reference sequence). V shed 6 bases and J shed 7 bases, with 16 bases lying between them. This CDR3 contains 13 residues. In the case of this clone: Its antigen is unidentified.

The material sequenced was CD4+ T cells from blood, taken 12 months after liver transplant. The chain couples TRBV7-9 to TRBJ2-7, with D maybe TRBD2 (6 bases). This TCR derives from a human patient who received a liver transplant. The graft donor may be the source of some T cells. The CDR3 protein is CASRNHGGTEQYF. The CDR3 coding sequence is TGTGCCAGCAGAAACCACGGAGGGACGGAGCAGTACTTC.